This TCR beta chain is from a study of control samples from healthy donors and cancer patients. CDR1 is SGHDN, CDR2 FVKESK, per germline. The V and J ends lost 4 bases and 4 bases respectively, with 13 bases between them. The CDR3 contains 14 residues. Sequencing was performed with immunoSEQ multiplex PCR; in TCRdb, only in-frame clones are kept and a portion is missing. The sample has tens of thousands of clones, approximately 90% seen once; the top ten hold approximately 15%. This clone was seen a single time. The TCR was taken from a woman aged 70 to 79 in good health. Sequenced: blood. The V gene is TRBV14, the J gene TRBJ1-1, with D possibly being TRBD1 (6 bases). The DNA for the CDR3 is TGTGCCAGCAGCCGGCTACAGGGTGGCACTGAAGCTTTCTTT. Its protein is CASSRLQGGTEAFF.